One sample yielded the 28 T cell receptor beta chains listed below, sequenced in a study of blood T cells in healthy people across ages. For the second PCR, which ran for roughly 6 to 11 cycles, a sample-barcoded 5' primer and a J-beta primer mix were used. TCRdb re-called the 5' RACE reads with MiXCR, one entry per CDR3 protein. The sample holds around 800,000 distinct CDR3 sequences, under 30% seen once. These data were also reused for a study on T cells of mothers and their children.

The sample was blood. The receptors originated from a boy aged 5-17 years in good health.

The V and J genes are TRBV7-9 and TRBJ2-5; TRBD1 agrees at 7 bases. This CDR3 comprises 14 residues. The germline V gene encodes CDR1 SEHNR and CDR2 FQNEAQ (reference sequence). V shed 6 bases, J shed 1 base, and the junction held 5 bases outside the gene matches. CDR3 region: CASRPGTAQETQYF. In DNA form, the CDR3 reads TGTGCCAGCAGGCCTGGGACAGCCCAAGAGACCCAGTACTTC.

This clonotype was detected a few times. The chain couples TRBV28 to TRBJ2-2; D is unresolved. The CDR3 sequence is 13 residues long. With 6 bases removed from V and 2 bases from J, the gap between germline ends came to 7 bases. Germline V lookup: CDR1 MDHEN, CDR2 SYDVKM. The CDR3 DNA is TGTGCCAGCAGGCCTGGAAACACCGGGGAGCTGTTTTTT. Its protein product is CASRPGNTGELFF. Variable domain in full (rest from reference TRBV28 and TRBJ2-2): DVKVTQSSRYLVKRTGEKVFLECVQDMDHENMFWYRQDPGLGLRLIYFSYDVKMKEKGDIPEGYSVSREKKERFSLILESASTNQTSMYLCASRPGNTGELFFGEGSRLTVL.

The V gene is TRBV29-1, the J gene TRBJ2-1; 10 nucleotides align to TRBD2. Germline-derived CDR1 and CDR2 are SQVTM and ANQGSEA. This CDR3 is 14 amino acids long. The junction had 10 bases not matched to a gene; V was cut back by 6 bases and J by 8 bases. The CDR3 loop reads CSVTVGTSAYEQFF. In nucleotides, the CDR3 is TGCAGCGTGACCGTTGGGACTAGCGCCTATGAGCAGTTCTTC.

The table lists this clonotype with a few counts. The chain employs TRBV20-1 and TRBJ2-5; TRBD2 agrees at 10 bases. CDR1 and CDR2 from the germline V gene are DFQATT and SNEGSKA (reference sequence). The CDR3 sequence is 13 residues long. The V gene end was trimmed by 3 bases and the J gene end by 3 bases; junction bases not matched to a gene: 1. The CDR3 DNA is TGCAGTGCTAGCGGACTAGCGGAAGAGACCCAGTACTTC. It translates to CSASGLAEETQYF.

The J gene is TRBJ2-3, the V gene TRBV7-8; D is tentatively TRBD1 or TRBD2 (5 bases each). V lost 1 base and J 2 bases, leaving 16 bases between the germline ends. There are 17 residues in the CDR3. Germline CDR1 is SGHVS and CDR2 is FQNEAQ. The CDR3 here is CASSLDGDGGYTDTQYF. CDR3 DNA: TGTGCCAGCAGCTTAGATGGGGATGGGGGTTACACAGATACGCAGTATTTT.

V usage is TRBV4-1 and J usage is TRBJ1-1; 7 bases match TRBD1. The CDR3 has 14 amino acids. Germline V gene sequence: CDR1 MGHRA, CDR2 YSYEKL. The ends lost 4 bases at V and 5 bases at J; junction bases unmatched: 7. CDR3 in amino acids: CASSPREGATEAFF. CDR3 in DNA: TGCGCCAGCAGCCCCAGGGAGGGGGCAACTGAAGCTTTCTTT.

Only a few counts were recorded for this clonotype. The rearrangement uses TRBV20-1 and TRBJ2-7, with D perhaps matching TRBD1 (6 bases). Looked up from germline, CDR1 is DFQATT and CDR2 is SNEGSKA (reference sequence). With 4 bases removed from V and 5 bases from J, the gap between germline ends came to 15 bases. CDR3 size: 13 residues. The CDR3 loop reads CSAIQGGRDEQYF. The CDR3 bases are TGCAGTGCTATTCAAGGGGGTCGGGACGAGCAGTACTTC.

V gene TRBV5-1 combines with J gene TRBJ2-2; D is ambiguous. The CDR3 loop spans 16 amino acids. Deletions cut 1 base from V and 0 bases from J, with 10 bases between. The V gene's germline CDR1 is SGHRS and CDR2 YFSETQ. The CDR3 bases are TGCGCCAGCAGCTTGACCCGACTGGCGAACACCGGGGAGCTGTTTTTT. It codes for CASSLTRLANTGELFF. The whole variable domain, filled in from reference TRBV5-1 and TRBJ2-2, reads KAGVTQTPRYLIKTRGQQVTLSCSPISGHRSVSWYQQTPGQGLQFLFEYFSETQRNKGNFPGRFSGRQFSNSRSEMNVSTLELGDSALYLCASSLTRLANTGELFFGEGSRLTVL.

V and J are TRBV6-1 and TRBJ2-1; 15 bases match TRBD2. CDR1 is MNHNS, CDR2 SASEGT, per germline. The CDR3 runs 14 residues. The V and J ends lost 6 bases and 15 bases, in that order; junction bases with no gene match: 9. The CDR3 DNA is TGTGCCAGCAGCGCCGGGACTAGCGGGAGGTTTCGGTTCTTC. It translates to CASSAGTSGRFRFF.

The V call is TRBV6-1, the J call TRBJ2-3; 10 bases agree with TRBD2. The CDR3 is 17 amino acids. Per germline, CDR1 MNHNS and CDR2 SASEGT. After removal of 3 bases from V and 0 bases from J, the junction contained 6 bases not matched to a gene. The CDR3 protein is CASSDGRTSGSTDTQYF. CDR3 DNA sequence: TGTGCCAGCAGTGATGGGCGGACTAGCGGTAGCACAGATACGCAGTATTTT.

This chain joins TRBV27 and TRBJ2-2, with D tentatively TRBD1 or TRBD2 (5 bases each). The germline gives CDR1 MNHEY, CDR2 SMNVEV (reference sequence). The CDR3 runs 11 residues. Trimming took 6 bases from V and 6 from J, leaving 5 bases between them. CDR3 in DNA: TGTGCCAGCAGGGGGGCCGGGGAGCTGTTTTTT. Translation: CASRGAGELFF.

The DNA of the CDR3 is TGTGCCACCAGTGACCCAGGGGATGGCAATCAGCCCCAGCATTTT. Its translation: CATSDPGDGNQPQHF. This sequence joins TRBV24-1 and TRBJ1-5; tentatively, D is TRBD1 (6 bases). Germline V lookup: CDR1 KGHDR, CDR2 SFDVKD. V lost 4 bases, J lost 2 bases, and 11 bases lay in between. There are 15 residues in the CDR3.

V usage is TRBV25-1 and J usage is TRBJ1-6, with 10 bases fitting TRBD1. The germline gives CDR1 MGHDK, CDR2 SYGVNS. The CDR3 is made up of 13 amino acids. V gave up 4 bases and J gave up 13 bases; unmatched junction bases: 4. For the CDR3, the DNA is TGTGCCAGCAGTGCGGGGACAGGGGTGCCCCTCCACTTT. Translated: CASSAGTGVPLHF.

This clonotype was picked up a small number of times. CDR3 amino acids: CASRGAGGQGYNEQFF. The CDR3 DNA sequence: TGTGCCAGCAGGGGCGCGGGGGGACAGGGATACAATGAGCAGTTCTTC. V and J are TRBV27 and TRBJ2-1; possible D gene TRBD1, 9 bases. Between the trimmed V and J ends, which lost 6 bases and 4 bases, there was a span of 19 bases. Germline CDR1 MNHEY, CDR2 SMNVEV (reference sequence). The CDR3 has 16 residues.

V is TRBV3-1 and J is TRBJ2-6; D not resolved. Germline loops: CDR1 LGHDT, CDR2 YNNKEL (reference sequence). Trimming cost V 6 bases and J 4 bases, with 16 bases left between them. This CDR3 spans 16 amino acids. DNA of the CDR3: TGTGCCAGCAGTCCCACTTATCGCTCCGGGGCCAACGTCCTGACTTTC. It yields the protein CASSPTYRSGANVLTF. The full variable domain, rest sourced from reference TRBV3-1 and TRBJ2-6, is DTAVSQTPKYLVTQMGNDKSIKCEQNLGHDTMYWYKQDSKKFLKIMFSYNNKELIINETVPNRFSPKSPDKAHLNLHINSLELGDSAVYFCASSPTYRSGANVLTFGAGSRLTVL.

CDR3 amino acids: CASSYGQDSSYEQYF. The CDR3 DNA is TGTGCCAGCAGTTACGGACAGGACAGTTCCTACGAGCAGTACTTC. This chain joins TRBV6-5 and TRBJ2-5, with 7 bases identical to TRBD1. TRBJ2-7 explains the end of the DNA better; the J call may be wrong. The CDR3 is 15 residues long. CDR1 is MNHEY and CDR2 is SVGAGI in the germline V gene.

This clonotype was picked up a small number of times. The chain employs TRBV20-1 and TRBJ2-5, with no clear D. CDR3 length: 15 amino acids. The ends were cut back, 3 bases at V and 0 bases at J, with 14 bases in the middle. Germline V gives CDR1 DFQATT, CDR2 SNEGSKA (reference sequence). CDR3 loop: CSASSHGVYQETQYF. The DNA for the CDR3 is TGCAGTGCTAGCTCACATGGGGTATACCAAGAGACCCAGTACTTC.

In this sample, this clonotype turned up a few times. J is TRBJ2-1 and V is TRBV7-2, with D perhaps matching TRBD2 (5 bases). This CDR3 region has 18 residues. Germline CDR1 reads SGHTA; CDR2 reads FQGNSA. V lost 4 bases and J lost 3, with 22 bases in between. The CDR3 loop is CASSSLRGSGTLYNEQFF. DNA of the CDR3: TGTGCCAGCAGCTCTTTGCGTGGGAGCGGAACACTCTACAATGAGCAGTTCTTC. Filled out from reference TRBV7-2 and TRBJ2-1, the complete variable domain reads GAGVSQSPSNKVTEKGKDVELRCDPISGHTALYWYRQSLGQGLEFLIYFQGNSAPDKSGLPSDRFSAERTGGSVSTLTIQRTQQEDSAVYLCASSSLRGSGTLYNEQFFGPGTRLTVL.

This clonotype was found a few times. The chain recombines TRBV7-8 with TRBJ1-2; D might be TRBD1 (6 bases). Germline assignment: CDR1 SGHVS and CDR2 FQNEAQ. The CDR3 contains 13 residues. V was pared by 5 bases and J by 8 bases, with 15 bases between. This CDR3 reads CASSPTPQGGYTF. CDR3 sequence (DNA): TGTGCCAGCAGCCCGACACCACAGGGAGGCTACACCTTC. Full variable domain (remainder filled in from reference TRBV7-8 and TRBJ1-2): GAGVSQSPRYKVAKRGQDVALRCDPISGHVSLFWYQQALGQGPEFLTYFQNEAQLDKSGLPSDRFFAERPEGSVSTLKIQRTQQEDSAVYLCASSPTPQGGYTFGSGTRLTVV.

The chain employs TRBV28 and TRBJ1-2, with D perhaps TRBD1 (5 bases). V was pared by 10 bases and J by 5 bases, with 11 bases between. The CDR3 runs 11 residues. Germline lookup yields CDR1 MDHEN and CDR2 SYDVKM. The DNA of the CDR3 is TGTGCCACGGTGGGGGGATATGGCTACACCTTC. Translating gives CATVGGYGYTF.

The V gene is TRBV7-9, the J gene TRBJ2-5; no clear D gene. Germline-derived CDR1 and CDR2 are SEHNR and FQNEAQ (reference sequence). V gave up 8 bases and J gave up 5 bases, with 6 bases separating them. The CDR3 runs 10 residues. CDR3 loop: CASAVETQYF. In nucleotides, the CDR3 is TGTGCCAGCGCCGTCGAGACCCAGTACTTC.

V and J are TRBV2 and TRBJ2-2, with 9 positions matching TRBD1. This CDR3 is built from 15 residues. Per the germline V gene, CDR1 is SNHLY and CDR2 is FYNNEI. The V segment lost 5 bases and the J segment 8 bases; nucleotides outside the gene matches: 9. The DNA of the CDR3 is TGTGCCAGCAGTTACAGGGGGCGCTCGGTTGGGGAGCTGTTTTTT. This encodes CASSYRGRSVGELFF.

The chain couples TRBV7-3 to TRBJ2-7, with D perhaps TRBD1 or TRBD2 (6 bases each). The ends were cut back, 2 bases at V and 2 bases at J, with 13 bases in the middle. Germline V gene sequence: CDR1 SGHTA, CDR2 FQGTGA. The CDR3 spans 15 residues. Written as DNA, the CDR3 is TGTGCCAGCAGCTTACAAGGCGGGACAACCTACGAGCAGTACTTC. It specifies CASSLQGGTTYEQYF.

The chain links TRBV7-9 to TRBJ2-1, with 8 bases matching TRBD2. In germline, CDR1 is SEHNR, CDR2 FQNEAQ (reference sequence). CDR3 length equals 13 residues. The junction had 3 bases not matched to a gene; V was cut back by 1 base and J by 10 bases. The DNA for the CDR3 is TGTGCCAGCAGCTTAGTCGGGGGGGGGGAGCAGTTCTTC. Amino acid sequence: CASSLVGGGEQFF.

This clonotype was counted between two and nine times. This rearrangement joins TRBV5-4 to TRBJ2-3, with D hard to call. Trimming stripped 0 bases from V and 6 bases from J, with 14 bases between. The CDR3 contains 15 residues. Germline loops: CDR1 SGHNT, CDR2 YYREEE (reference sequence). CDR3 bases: TGTGCCAGCAGCTTGGGGGTAGGAGACGGGGATACGCAGTATTTT. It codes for CASSLGVGDGDTQYF.

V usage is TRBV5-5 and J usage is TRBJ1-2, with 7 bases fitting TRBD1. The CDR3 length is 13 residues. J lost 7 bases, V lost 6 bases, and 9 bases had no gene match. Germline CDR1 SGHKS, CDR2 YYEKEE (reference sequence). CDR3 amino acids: CASIPTGSFGYTF. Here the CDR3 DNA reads TGTGCCAGCATCCCGACAGGGAGCTTTGGCTACACCTTC.

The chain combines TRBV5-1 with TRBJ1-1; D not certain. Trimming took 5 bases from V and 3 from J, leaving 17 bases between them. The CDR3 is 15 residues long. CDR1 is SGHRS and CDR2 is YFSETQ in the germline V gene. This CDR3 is CASSLGDGGYTEAFF. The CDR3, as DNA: TGCGCCAGCAGTCTCGGTGACGGAGGGTACACTGAAGCTTTCTTT.

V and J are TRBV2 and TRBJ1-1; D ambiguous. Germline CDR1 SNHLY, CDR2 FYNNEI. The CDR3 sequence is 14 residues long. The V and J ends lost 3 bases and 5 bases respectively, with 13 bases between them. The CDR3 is CASSDRSVGTEAFF. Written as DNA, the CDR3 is TGTGCCAGCAGTGACCGGTCCGTGGGAACTGAAGCTTTCTTT.